Listed below are T cell receptor beta chains from one sample, sequenced in a study of immune heterogeneity within non-small cell lung tumors. One entry per CDR3 protein, called by TCRdb with MiXCR from the multiplex PCR reads. In the table there are about 22,000 distinct CDR3 sequences, 25% to 30% of which are singletons. Input material: lung tumor tissue. Receptors originate from a man aged 35-49 years with non-small cell lung cancer. CDR3s leave out the opening cysteine and the closing phenylalanine or tryptophan. Fields, in order: D gene, V gene, CDR3 protein. D genes are given only for firm matches.

d_gene: NA
v_gene: TRBV7-9
CDR3aa: ASSLIATHNTGELF

d_gene: NA
v_gene: TRBV7-9
CDR3aa: ASSQGIREQETQY

d_gene: NA
v_gene: TRBV3-2
CDR3aa: ASSQVPSHTSVSYNEQF

d_gene: NA
v_gene: TRBV11-3
CDR3aa: VSTRDGFSYNEQF

d_gene: NA
v_gene: TRBV7-9
CDR3aa: ASSPGENIQY

d_gene: NA
v_gene: TRBV19
CDR3aa: ASSRVHEQF

d_gene: NA
v_gene: TRBV7-8
CDR3aa: ASSPGLAYGYT

d_gene: NA
v_gene: TRBV11-2
CDR3aa: ASSSTTVKIPGGRVYNEQF

d_gene: NA
v_gene: TRBV6-2/TRBV6-3
CDR3aa: ANNLERYQPQH

d_gene: NA
v_gene: TRBV6-2/TRBV6-3
CDR3aa: ASRTYYEQY

d_gene: TRBD1
v_gene: TRBV13
CDR3aa: ASSRTGIEKLF

d_gene: NA
v_gene: TRBV7-2
CDR3aa: ASSLDPSRIGEQY

d_gene: NA
v_gene: TRBV6-5
CDR3aa: ASSYPPPEPLH

d_gene: NA
v_gene: TRBV6-2/TRBV6-3
CDR3aa: ASSGQAGAYEQY

d_gene: NA
v_gene: TRBV18
CDR3aa: ASSPGAETGELF

d_gene: NA
v_gene: TRBV6-2/TRBV6-3
CDR3aa: ASSYGNRVRNSPLH

d_gene: TRBD2
v_gene: TRBV4-1
CDR3aa: ASRAGGGSDNEQF

d_gene: NA
v_gene: TRBV9
CDR3aa: ASSVAYTGELF

d_gene: TRBD2
v_gene: TRBV20-1
CDR3aa: SAAPGGRGNEQF

d_gene: NA
v_gene: TRBV6-2/TRBV6-3
CDR3aa: ASRGRKGRVNEQF

d_gene: TRBD2
v_gene: TRBV27
CDR3aa: ASNLAGGSDEQY

d_gene: NA
v_gene: TRBV3-1
CDR3aa: DSSQEGRVYGYT

d_gene: NA
v_gene: TRBV29-1
CDR3aa: SVGTPSNEKLF

d_gene: NA
v_gene: TRBV6-1
CDR3aa: ASGSAFIRDEQY

d_gene: NA
v_gene: TRBV6-1
CDR3aa: ASRPVGSTNEKLF

d_gene: TRBD2
v_gene: TRBV7-8
CDR3aa: ASSSNRVAGGWETQY

d_gene: TRBD1
v_gene: TRBV11-3
CDR3aa: ASSLAWTGAPLH

d_gene: TRBD2
v_gene: TRBV11-1
CDR3aa: ASSETSGRAETQY

d_gene: TRBD2
v_gene: TRBV20-1
CDR3aa: SAGPLAGLQETQY

d_gene: NA
v_gene: TRBV9
CDR3aa: ASSEGLDYSYEQY

d_gene: TRBD2
v_gene: TRBV6-2/TRBV6-3
CDR3aa: ASRRGGSHNEQF

d_gene: NA
v_gene: TRBV6-1
CDR3aa: ASTNGGYGYT

d_gene: TRBD1
v_gene: TRBV20-1
CDR3aa: SAWTGNYGYT